These 22 T cell receptor beta chains came from one sample sequenced in a study of blood T cells in healthy people across ages (dated by TCRdb to between 2014 and 2016). The protocol used for the library was 5' RACE. The data were produced on an Illumina HiSeq 2500. A second PCR of about 6 to 11 cycles was run with a J-beta primer mix and a sample-barcoded 5' primer. TCRdb's own reprocessing of the public reads used fastp at Q25 and MiXCR and kept productive beta chains. Identical CDR3 protein sequences are pooled into one entry, listed with their most common genes and DNA. This sample holds fewer than 700,000 distinct CDR3 sequences; 40% to 50% were observed only once. The biggest ten clones account for about 26% of the sample. The sample comprised blood. Receptors originate from an elderly man in good health.

The sample holds many counts of this clonotype. V and J are TRBV27 and TRBJ2-1, with a possible D match to TRBD2 (5 bases). The ends were cut back, 4 bases at V and 4 bases at J, with 14 bases in the middle. The CDR3 has 15 residues. CDR1 MNHEY and CDR2 SMNVEV come from the germline V gene (reference sequence). The CDR3 here is CASSSVSGSYNEQFF. CDR3 DNA: TGTGCCAGCAGTTCCGTGAGCGGTTCGTACAATGAGCAGTTCTTC.

There are many counts of this clonotype. The chain joins TRBV29-1 to TRBJ2-7; D gene ambiguous. Germline lookup yields CDR1 SQVTM and CDR2 ANQGSEA. The CDR3 runs to 11 residues. The V gene lost 7 bases and the J gene lost 3 bases, with 10 bases spanning the gap. The CDR3 bases are TGCAGCGCCCTCCTAATCTACGAGCAGTACTTC. Its protein product is CSALLIYEQYF.

The genes are TRBV20-1 and TRBJ2-2; 8 positions agree with TRBD2. V was pared by 3 bases and J by 7 bases, with 16 bases of the junction left unmatched. The CDR3 consists of 17 residues. Germline V gene data show CDR1 as DFQATT and CDR2 as SNEGSKA (reference sequence). CDR3 amino acids: CSARDRLSAGGFGELFF. DNA for the CDR3: TGCAGTGCTAGGGATCGGCTTTCGGCGGGAGGCTTCGGGGAGCTGTTTTTT.

The chain is built from TRBV7-2 and TRBJ2-7, with 8 bases identical to TRBD1. The CDR3 runs 14 residues. Germline CDR1 is SGHTA and CDR2 is FQGNSA. V dropped 3 bases and J dropped 3; count of bases not matched to a gene: 4. The CDR3 loop reads CASSFQGAIYEQYF. In DNA, the CDR3 is TGTGCCAGCAGCTTCCAGGGGGCGATCTACGAGCAGTACTTC.

A few counts support this clonotype. The rearrangement uses TRBV12-3 or TRBV12-4 and TRBJ2-1; TRBD2 matches 14 bases. The CDR3 contains 17 residues. After removal of 6 bases from V and 7 bases from J, the junction contained 11 bases not matched to a gene. The CDR3 coding sequence is TGTGCCAGCAGAGAGACTAGCGGGGGGGCCATTAAGAATGAGCAGTTCTTC. Translation: CASRETSGGAIKNEQFF.

The CDR3 region is CASRQSSGSNYEQYF. For the CDR3, the DNA is TGTGCCAGCCGACAATCTTCGGGGAGTAATTACGAGCAGTACTTC. The chain carries TRBV11-2 and TRBJ2-7; perhaps TRBD2 as D (5 bases). The CDR3 loop spans 15 amino acids. From germline, CDR1 is SGHAT and CDR2 FQNNGV. Trimming shortened V by 8 bases and J by 4 bases, and 21 bases separated the two germline ends. The full variable domain, in which reference TRBV11-2 and TRBJ2-7 provide the parts outside the CDR3, is EAGVAQSPRYKIIEKRQSVAFWCNPISGHATLYWYQQILGQGPKLLIQFQNNGVVDDSQLPKDRFSAERLKGVDSTLKIQPAKLEDSAVYLCASRQSSGSNYEQYFGPGTRLTVT.

In its sample, this clonotype was seen a few times. Here the CDR3 reads CASSLAPGGTDTQYF. In DNA, the CDR3 is TGTGCCAGCAGCTTAGCCCCCGGGGGCACAGATACGCAGTATTTT. The chain has TRBV7-9 and TRBJ2-3; perhaps TRBD2 as D (5 bases). Germline V gives CDR1 SEHNR, CDR2 FQNEAQ (reference sequence). V was clipped by 0 bases and J by 1 base, with 8 bases between them. There are 15 residues in the CDR3.

In DNA form, the CDR3 reads TGCGCCAGCAGCCCCGGACAGGGAGGCAGCAATCAGCCCCAGCATTTT. Translated, it gives CASSPGQGGSNQPQHF. The rearrangement links TRBV5-1 to TRBJ1-5, with TRBD1 identical over 8 bases. CDR1 and CDR2 (germline): SGHRS, YFSETQ. V was clipped by 4 bases and J by 1 base; unmatched bases: 7. This CDR3 comprises 16 residues. The full variable domain, with the rest looked up from reference TRBV5-1 and TRBJ1-5, is KAGVTQTPRYLIKTRGQQVTLSCSPISGHRSVSWYQQTPGQGLQFLFEYFSETQRNKGNFPGRFSGRQFSNSRSEMNVSTLELGDSALYLCASSPGQGGSNQPQHFGDGTRLSIL.

This clonotype appeared a few times. The V gene is TRBV7-9, the J gene TRBJ2-7; 9 nucleotides agree with TRBD2. CDR1 and CDR2 (germline): SEHNR, FQNEAQ (reference sequence). This CDR3 region has 15 residues. Unmatched junction bases numbered 5, after V lost 3 bases and J lost 2 bases. DNA of the CDR3: TGTGCCAGCAGCTTCTCTAGCGGGACTACCTACGAGCAGTACTTC. Residues: CASSFSSGTTYEQYF.

This clonotype was observed a single time. The genes are TRBV20-1 and TRBJ2-3, with unresolved D. This CDR3 region has 12 residues. Germline lookup yields CDR1 DFQATT and CDR2 SNEGSKA (reference sequence). V dropped 4 bases and J dropped 7 bases, with 12 bases sitting between them. The CDR3 DNA is TGCAGTGCTACCTTAGTCCGTAATACGCAGTATTTT. Translation: CSATLVRNTQYF.

The rearrangement joins TRBV20-1 to TRBJ2-5, with D perhaps TRBD1 or TRBD2 (6 bases each). The closer fit of TRBJ2-7 to the DNA end suggests the J call may be wrong. CDR1 and CDR2 from the germline V gene are DFQATT and SNEGSKA (reference sequence). The CDR3 loop spans 15 amino acids. As DNA, the CDR3 is TGCAGTGCTGCCAGAACGGCGGAGGGGGGCTACGAGCAGTACTTC. Protein product: CSAARTAEGGYEQYF.

This clonotype appeared once. The gene calls are TRBV2 and TRBJ1-2; D gene ambiguous. The ends were cut back, 1 base at V and 8 bases at J, with 11 bases in the middle. Germline-derived CDR1 and CDR2 are SNHLY and FYNNEI. This CDR3 spans 13 amino acids. The CDR3 nucleotides read TGTGCCAGCAGTGAAGTGGGCGGCGGGGGCTACACCTTC. Its protein product is CASSEVGGGGYTF.

This clonotype was counted many times. This rearrangement joins TRBV6-6 to TRBJ2-1, with TRBD2 matching 15 bases. The CDR3 is made up of 17 amino acids. In germline, CDR1 is MNHNY, CDR2 SVGAGI (reference sequence). V dropped 5 bases and J dropped 8; count of bases not matched to a gene: 10. This CDR3 is CASSRNRTSGRGDEQFF. CDR3 nucleotide sequence: TGTGCCAGCAGTCGAAACCGGACTAGCGGGAGGGGAGATGAGCAGTTCTTC.

This chain links TRBV6-2 or TRBV6-3 with TRBJ2-1, with D possibly TRBD1 on 6 matching bases. Trimming cost V 8 bases and J 6 bases, with 23 bases left between them. CDR1 and CDR2 from the germline V gene are MNHEY and SVGEGT. The length of the CDR3 is 16 residues. CDR3 nucleotide sequence: TGTGCCAGCCGCTCCCCTACGGGACAACTTTTCAATGAGCAGTTCTTC. Its protein is CASRSPTGQLFNEQFF.

Only a few counts were recorded for this clonotype. The rearrangement joins TRBV28 to TRBJ1-2; 8 bases are shared with TRBD1. Germline V lookup: CDR1 MDHEN, CDR2 SYDVKM. V lost 7 bases and J lost 3; bases outside the gene matches: 7. This CDR3 region has 14 residues. The CDR3 protein is CASTYQGAYYGYTF. The CDR3 bases are TGTGCCAGCACCTATCAGGGGGCGTACTATGGCTACACCTTC.

The V call is TRBV28, the J call TRBJ1-3; D remains ambiguous. V lost 2 bases and J lost 4, with 15 bases in between. The CDR3 consists of 16 residues. The germline gives CDR1 MDHEN, CDR2 SYDVKM. In DNA, the CDR3 is TGTGCCAGCAGTTTAGGGCTAAGTAGTACGGGAAACACCATATATTTT. This gives the protein CASSLGLSSTGNTIYF.

Only a few counts were recorded for this clonotype. The J gene is TRBJ2-1, the V gene TRBV29-1; D perhaps matches TRBD1 (6 bases). The germline V gene has CDR1 SQVTM and CDR2 ANQGSEA. V shed 5 bases and J shed 4 bases, with 12 bases lying between them. The CDR3 consists of 13 residues. CDR3: CSVNRGHYNEQFF. DNA for the CDR3: TGCAGCGTTAATAGGGGACATTACAATGAGCAGTTCTTC.

J is TRBJ2-6 and V is TRBV4-3, with D uncertain. From germline, CDR1 is LGHNA and CDR2 YSLEER. This CDR3 spans 16 amino acids. The ends were cut back, 4 bases at V and 4 bases at J, with 14 bases in the middle. CDR3 protein: CASSLQPPGGANVLTF. The CDR3 nucleotides read TGCGCCAGCAGCCTACAGCCCCCCGGGGGGGCCAACGTCCTGACTTTC.

About this clonotype itself: With a much larger clone just one base away, this may be a read error. The V call is TRBV7-9, the J call TRBJ2-1, with D unresolved. CDR1 SEHNR and CDR2 FQNEAQ come from the germline V gene (reference sequence). V gave up 4 bases and J gave up 13 bases, with 17 bases separating them. The CDR3 runs 13 residues. The CDR3, as DNA: TGTGCCAGCAGCTCCGATCAGAAAGAGACCCAGTTCTTC. This translates into CASSSDQKETQFF.

The rearrangement links TRBV29-1 to TRBJ2-5; 7 nucleotides line up with TRBD1. V was clipped by 3 bases and J by 2 bases; unmatched bases: 3. This CDR3 has 13 residues. Germline CDR1 reads SQVTM; CDR2 reads ANQGSEA. The CDR3 protein is CSVEDRHQETQYF. In nucleotides, the CDR3 is TGCAGCGTTGAGGACAGGCATCAAGAGACCCAGTACTTC. The full variable domain, completed using reference TRBV29-1 and TRBJ2-5, is SAVISQKPSRDICQRGTSLTIQCQVDSQVTMMFWYRQQPGQSLTLIATANQGSEATYESGFVIDKFPISRPNLTFSTLTVSNMSPEDSSIYLCSVEDRHQETQYFGPGTRLLVL.

In DNA form, the CDR3 reads TGTGCCAGCAGTCAACTAGCGGGAGAGAGGTTGAGCTCCTACGAGCAGTACTTC. It encodes CASSQLAGERLSSYEQYF. This rearrangement joins TRBV28 to TRBJ2-7, with TRBD2 identical over 11 bases. From germline, CDR1 is MDHEN and CDR2 SYDVKM. This CDR3 contains 18 residues. The trim removed 5 bases at V and 0 bases at J, leaving 12 bases unmatched.

This clonotype was seen a handful of times. The chain combines TRBV6-2 or TRBV6-3 with TRBJ2-7, with 9 bases identical to TRBD1. CDR3 length equals 14 residues. In germline, CDR1 is MNHEY, CDR2 SVGEGT. Trimming took 6 bases from V and 6 from J; bases not matched to a gene: 9. CDR3 sequence reads: CASRPGTGRGEQYF. The CDR3 DNA is TGTGCCAGCAGACCCGGGACAGGGAGAGGCGAGCAGTACTTC.